These 10 T cell receptor beta chains were sequenced from one sample in a study of graft-versus-host responses after intestinal transplantation. Sequencing used immunoSEQ multiplex PCR; TCRdb keeps in-frame clones, though not all of them. This table has 43,000 or so clones, just under 95% appearing once. The specimen was PBMCs, collected approximately 340 days after intestinal transplant. These receptors all stem from a human patient who received an intestinal transplant, so some T cells may come from the graft donor.

The chain combines TRBV6-6 with TRBJ2-7; 11 bases fit TRBD2. V was pared by 2 bases and J by 0 bases, with 3 bases of the junction left unmatched. Germline V gives CDR1 MNHNY, CDR2 SVGAGI (reference sequence). The CDR3 is 16 amino acids. The CDR3 bases are TGTGCCAGCAGTTACGGACTAGCGGGTGCCTCCTACGAGCAGTACTTC. Translated: CASSYGLAGASYEQYF.

This clone was counted a single time. This chain connects TRBV18 to TRBJ1-1; the match to TRBD1 covers 9 bases. V shed 6 bases and J 6 bases; nucleotides not matched to a gene: 11. Germline V gives CDR1 KGHSH, CDR2 LQKENI. The CDR3 contains 15 residues. CDR3 nucleotides: TGTGCCAGCTCTCAATACAGGGGGCGAGCGGCTGAAGCTTTCTTT. This gives the protein CASSQYRGRAAEAFF.

The chain combines TRBV19 with TRBJ2-7; TRBD1 aligns across 7 bases. The CDR3 is 14 residues long. Germline V CDR1 and CDR2: LNHDA, SQIVND (reference sequence). V trimming: 5 bases; J trimming: 0 bases; junction bases outside the gene matches: 4. CDR3 sequence (DNA): TGTGCCAGTAGTCTACAGGGGAGCTCCTACGAGCAGTACTTC. Translating gives CASSLQGSSYEQYF.

Of note for this clone: The DNA is omitted, as the CDR3 cannot be located on it reliably, and the CDR3 follows TCRdb's listing. The CDR3 region is CASSKVPVGRGNEQFF. This chain joins TRBV21-1 and TRBJ2-1; no DNA check was done on the table's D call, TRBD1. TRBV21-1 is listed as a pseudogene. Termini included, the CDR3 measures 16 amino acids.

The V call is TRBV6-1, the J call TRBJ2-7, with D perhaps matching TRBD1 or TRBD2 (5 bases each). Germline lookup yields CDR1 MNHNS and CDR2 SASEGT. Trimming removed 2 bases from V and 1 base from J, with 12 bases in between. The CDR3 sequence is 15 residues long. CDR3 sequence reads: CASSERGTQSYEQYF. The CDR3 region has the DNA TGTGCCAGCAGTGAAAGAGGGACCCAATCCTACGAGCAGTACTTC.

This clone was seen more than once but under ten times. The rearrangement uses TRBV6-5 and TRBJ2-5, with 9 nucleotides matching TRBD2. The junction had 6 bases not matched to a gene; V was cut back by 5 bases and J by 5 bases. Germline lookup yields CDR1 MNHEY and CDR2 SVGAGI. The CDR3 sequence is 14 residues long. Here the CDR3 DNA reads TGTGCCAGCAGTGGGGGACTAGCCGCGGAGACCCAGTACTTC. This encodes CASSGGLAAETQYF.

The J gene is TRBJ1-1, the V gene TRBV15, with 8 bases fitting TRBD1. V lost 0 bases and J lost 3; bases outside the gene matches: 3. This CDR3 has 15 residues. Germline CDR1 LNHNV, CDR2 YYDKDF (reference sequence). This chain's CDR3 is CATSREIQGDTEAFF. Written as DNA, the CDR3 is TGTGCCACCAGCAGAGAGATACAGGGGGACACTGAAGCTTTCTTT.

CDR3 coding DNA: TGTGCCAGCAGTCACCTACAGGGGGCAATTAGGGAAAAACTGTTTTTT. It specifies CASSHLQGAIREKLFF. The chain has TRBV5-5 and TRBJ1-4, with 9 bases fitting TRBD1. CDR1 and CDR2 (germline): SGHKS, YYEKEE (reference sequence). CDR3 length: 16 residues. V dropped 5 bases and J dropped 8; count of bases not matched to a gene: 13.

CDR3 in amino acids: CASSSDVNTEAFF. The CDR3 DNA sequence: TGTGCCAGCAGCTCGGACGTAAACACTGAAGCTTTCTTT. The rearrangement links TRBV7-7 to TRBJ1-1; D gene ambiguous. The CDR3 length is 13 residues. Trimming stripped 4 bases from V and 2 bases from J, with 8 bases between. The germline V gene has CDR1 SSHAT and CDR2 FNYEAQ (reference sequence).

The chain links TRBV6-5 to TRBJ2-3; D is undetermined. Per the germline V gene, CDR1 is MNHEY and CDR2 is SVGAGI. V lost 4 bases to trimming and J lost 3 bases, with 8 bases between them. This CDR3 has 13 amino acids. CDR3 residues: CASSLEATDTQYF. The CDR3 DNA is TGTGCCAGCAGTTTAGAGGCGACAGATACGCAGTATTTT.